The next 14 T cell receptor beta chains were all read from a single sample in a study of T cells in Graves' hyperthyroidism and ophthalmopathy. RNA transcripts gave rise to amplified TCR beta CDR3 regions. Researchers ran a first-round RT-PCR on the TCR CDR3 using the HTBI primer set. TCRdb recomputed calls from the multiplex PCR reads with MiXCR, one row per CDR3 protein. The table has fewer than 350,000 distinct CDR3 sequences, 15% to 20% seen once. The sequenced material came from blood. The receptors originated from a woman between 40 and 50 years old with Graves' ophthalmopathy.

At least ten counts were recorded for this clonotype. The rearrangement links TRBV11-2 to TRBJ2-7; D may be TRBD2 (7 bases). This CDR3 spans 13 amino acids. V was clipped by 5 bases and J by 11 bases, with 19 bases between them. Germline V gene data show CDR1 as SGHAT and CDR2 as FQNNGV. The CDR3 DNA follows: TGTGCCAGCAGCCCAAGGGGGGGCCGGTGGGAGTACTTC. This encodes CASSPRGGRWEYF.

This clonotype was seen repeatedly, ten times or more. The rearrangement uses TRBV9 and TRBJ2-7; weak D call: TRBD1 (5 bases). The germline gives CDR1 SGDLS, CDR2 YYNGEE. Trimming removed 1 base from V and 3 bases from J, with 11 bases in between. The CDR3 is 14 residues long. The CDR3 DNA follows: TGTGCCAGCAGCGTATATGCAGGGAACTACGAGCAGTACTTC. It codes for CASSVYAGNYEQYF.

This clonotype was seen at least ten times. V usage is TRBV5-1 and J usage is TRBJ2-2, with D possibly being TRBD1 or TRBD2 (5 bases each). The V end lost 4 bases, the J end lost 4 bases, and 14 bases lay between the germline ends. Germline V gene sequence: CDR1 SGHRS, CDR2 YFSETQ. There are 15 residues in the CDR3. The CDR3 loop is CASSEYGAGTGELFF. The CDR3 DNA follows: TGCGCCAGCAGCGAGTACGGGGCGGGCACCGGGGAGCTGTTTTTT.

This clonotype has at least ten counts. The chain is built from TRBV5-1 and TRBJ2-7, with a tentative D call TRBD2 (6 bases). CDR1 is SGHRS and CDR2 is YFSETQ in the germline V gene. Between the trimmed V and J ends, which lost 4 bases and 4 bases, there was a span of 18 bases. The CDR3 contains 15 residues. CDR3 in DNA: TGCGCCAGCAGCCCAGACGGGGACTCGGGTTACGAGCAGTACTTC. Amino acids: CASSPDGDSGYEQYF.

This clonotype was counted ten times or more. This chain connects TRBV25-1 to TRBJ2-7; no reliable D call. This CDR3 comprises 13 residues. The V gene's germline CDR1 is MGHDK and CDR2 SYGVNS. V was clipped by 1 base and J by 1 base, with 5 bases between them. CDR3 nucleotides: TGTGCCAGCAGTGAATCGCAATCCTACGAGCAGTACTTC. It yields the protein CASSESQSYEQYF.

This clonotype appeared a few times. This may be a read error, as it is one base from a much larger clone. This sequence joins TRBV30 and TRBJ1-2; no firm D call. CDR3 length: 11 amino acids. Germline assignment: CDR1 GTSNPN and CDR2 SVGIG (reference sequence). V lost 5 bases, J lost 5 bases, and 9 bases lay in between. The CDR3 region is CAWVLGYGYTF. In DNA form, the CDR3 reads TGTGCCTGGGTTCTAGGGTATGGCTACACCTTC. The variable domain in full, completed from reference TRBV30 and TRBJ1-2, reads SQTIHQWPATLVQPVGSPLSLECTVEGTSNPNLYWYRQAAGRGLQLLFYSVGIGQISSEVPQNLSASRPQDRQFILSSKKLLLSDSGFYLCAWVLGYGYTFGSGTRLTVV.

In this sample, this clonotype turned up many times. V and J are TRBV12-3 or TRBV12-4 and TRBJ2-5; TRBD1 agrees at 9 bases. V lost 8 bases, J lost 5 bases, and 6 bases stayed unmatched. The CDR3 is made up of 13 amino acids. DNA for the CDR3: TGTGCCAGCCAGGGACAGGGTTTCGAGACCCAGTACTTC. This gives the protein CASQGQGFETQYF.

This clonotype showed up many times. V gene TRBV28 combines with J gene TRBJ1-1; 7 positions match TRBD1. The CDR3 length is 15 residues. V shed 3 bases, J shed 5 bases, and the junction held 9 bases outside the gene matches. CDR1 MDHEN and CDR2 SYDVKM come from the germline V gene. As DNA, the CDR3 is TGTGCCAGCAGTTTCCCCTCGACAGGGAGTACTGAAGCTTTCTTT. Its protein product is CASSFPSTGSTEAFF.

The CDR3 here is CASTAHSGSGREQYF. DNA for the CDR3: TGTGCCAGCACCGCGCATAGCGGGAGTGGGAGGGAGCAGTACTTC. The rearrangement uses TRBV28 and TRBJ2-7; 9 nucleotides agree with TRBD2. CDR3 length equals 15 residues. Germline V lookup: CDR1 MDHEN, CDR2 SYDVKM. The ends lost 7 bases at V and 7 bases at J; junction bases unmatched: 14.

This clonotype showed up many times. V is TRBV12-3 or TRBV12-4 and J is TRBJ2-5; the match to TRBD2 covers 10 bases. J gave up 4 bases and V 2 bases, and 7 bases lay outside the gene matches. This CDR3 comprises 16 residues. The CDR3 coding sequence is TGTGCCAGCAGTTTATTACCTAGCGGGAGAGGAGAGACCCAGTACTTC. Its protein product is CASSLLPSGRGETQYF.

This clonotype was recorded many times. The V and J genes are TRBV5-4 and TRBJ1-3, with 7 positions matching TRBD1. CDR1 is SGHNT and CDR2 is YYREEE in the germline V gene (reference sequence). The V segment lost 4 bases and the J segment 4 bases; nucleotides outside the gene matches: 11. The CDR3 sequence is 16 residues long. CDR3 protein: CASSTPTGSAGNTIYF. The CDR3 DNA reads TGTGCCAGCAGCACCCCGACAGGGTCGGCAGGAAACACCATATATTTT. The variable domain in full, with the rest retrieved from reference TRBV5-4 and TRBJ1-3, is ETGVTQSPTHLIKTRGQQVTLRCSSQSGHNTVSWYQQALGQGPQFIFQYYREEENGRGNFPPRFSGLQFPNYSSELNVNALELDDSALYLCASSTPTGSAGNTIYFGEGSWLTVV.

The V and J genes are TRBV20-1 and TRBJ2-7; no firm D call. Germline V gives CDR1 DFQATT, CDR2 SNEGSKA (reference sequence). The CDR3 is 12 amino acids. CDR3 sequence reads: CNATKTGDEQYF. The CDR3 region has the DNA TGCAATGCAACCAAAACTGGGGACGAGCAGTACTTC.

Ten or more counts support this clonotype. The rearrangement links TRBV20-1 to TRBJ1-2, with D unclear. V was clipped by 3 bases and J by 9 bases, with 14 bases between them. In germline, CDR1 is DFQATT, CDR2 SNEGSKA (reference sequence). This CDR3 region has 12 residues. CDR3 DNA: TGCAGTGCTAGTCCCGACCGGATGAGCTACACCTTC. As protein: CSASPDRMSYTF.

This clonotype has ten or more counts. J is TRBJ2-4 and V is TRBV6-1, with 7 bases aligning to TRBD2. V was clipped by 6 bases and J by 8 bases; unmatched bases: 10. Germline-derived CDR1 and CDR2 are MNHNS and SASEGT. This CDR3 comprises 14 residues. The CDR3 nucleotides are TGTGCCAGCAGGGACACCTTGGGGGGGGACATTCAGTACTTC. This sequence encodes CASRDTLGGDIQYF.